Sequencing of this T cell receptor (beta chain) was carried out in a study of molecular identifiers for immune sequencing clone quantification. The germline V gene has CDR1 LNHDA and CDR2 SQIVND (reference sequence). Trimming cost V 3 bases and J 2 bases; bases outside gene matches: 4. CDR3 size: 15 residues. MiXCR, applied by TCRdb to the PCR reads, yields one record per CDR3 protein. Here the sample spans 75,000 to 95,000 distinct CDR3 sequences, approximately 25% being singletons. The TCR sequence derives from a human donor in good health. Some libraries in this study had Jurkat cell RNA spiked in. Sample: naive CD8+ T cells from blood, with Jurkat cell RNA spiked in. The subset denotes: FACS-sorted CD8+CD4-CCR7+CD45RA+ naive T cells. J is TRBJ2-1 and V is TRBV19, with TRBD2 identical over 7 bases. CDR3 DNA sequence: TGTGCCAGTAGTATTTCTGCGGGAGCCTACAATGAGCAGTTCTTC. Its translation: CASSISAGAYNEQFF.